This T cell receptor beta chain was captured in a study of OX40 agonist ivuxolimab in advanced cancers. This CDR3 region has 15 residues. The germline gives CDR1 MGHRA, CDR2 YSYEKL. The V end lost 0 bases, the J end lost 8 bases, and 16 bases lay between the germline ends. The repertoire was sequenced with immunoSEQ multiplex PCR; TCRdb's copy has only in-frame clones and lacks some. The sample lists 30,000 to 40,000 clones, approximately 89% occurring once. Of note for this clone: Other nucleotide sequences in the sample specify the same CDR3.

The chain carries TRBV4-1 and TRBJ1-2; maybe TRBD1 (5 bases). The clonotype was recovered from an adult with an advanced solid tumor such as melanoma, head and neck, liver or kidney cancer. Sequenced material: CD4+ or CD8+ T cells sorted from blood, taken in a trial of the OX40 agonist ivuxolimab. CDR3 region: CASSQEGAPLGGYTF. The DNA of the CDR3 is TGCGCCAGCAGCCAAGAAGGGGCGCCATTGGGAGGCTACACCTTC.